The rows below give T cell receptor beta chains drawn from one sample of a study of blood T cells in healthy people across ages. TCRdb re-called the 5' RACE reads through MiXCR, storing one row per CDR3 protein. The repertoire consists of about 380,000 distinct CDR3 sequences, with approximately 52% occurring once and the leading ten covering 50% to 65%. Sequenced material: blood. The receptors shown here come from a man aged 55 to 70 in good health. CDR3s include the opening cysteine and the closing phenylalanine or tryptophan. D genes are given only for firm matches. Clone size is shown for a subset of rows, as once, few, many or a class of expanded clone.

cdr3_length j_call v_call d_call clone_size cdr3_nt cdr3_aa
17 TRBJ2-6 TRBV5-1 TRBD2 few TGCGCCAGCAGCTGGGGACTAGCGGCGGCTGGGGCCAACGTCCTGACTTTC CASSWGLAAAGANVLTF
15 TRBJ1-2 TRBV4-1 TRBD1 . TGCGCCAGCAGCCAAGGTGCCGGGACAGACTATGGCTACACCTTC CASSQGAGTDYGYTF
13 TRBJ2-5 TRBV20-1 . . TGCGGTGCTAGCCCTGGGGTCGGGAATGAGCAGTACTTC CGASPGVGNEQYF
15 TRBJ2-7 TRBV11-2 . . TGTGCCAGCAGCCTCCTTCCGGACCTCTCCTACGAGCAGTACTTC CASSLLPDLSYEQYF
16 TRBJ2-7 TRBV10-3 TRBD1 . TGTGCCATCAGTAGGGGACAGGACTCTACGCCCTACGAGCAGTACTTC CAISRGQDSTPYEQYF
16 TRBJ2-1 TRBV12-3/TRBV12-4 TRBD2 . TGTGCCAGCAGCCGGACTAGCGGGGGGGCCCACAATGAGCAGTTCTTC CASSRTSGGAHNEQFF
17 TRBJ2-3 TRBV25-1 . . TGTGCCAGCAATGGAGAACTAGCTCGGGATTACACAGATACGCAGTATTTT CASNGELARDYTDTQYF
13 TRBJ1-2 TRBV28 . . TGTGCCAGCAGTACCGGAGTCTTTCGGGGCTACACCTTC CASSTGVFRGYTF
15 TRBJ2-7 TRBV4-2 . . TGTGCCAGCAGCCAGGGCTTAGGGGGGCAAGGCGAGCAGTACTTC CASSQGLGGQGEQYF
15 TRBJ2-7 TRBV7-2 . few TGTGCCAGCAGCCTACAGGCATACGCAAGCCACGAGCAGTACTTC CASSLQAYASHEQYF
14 TRBJ2-1 TRBV15 . . TGTGCCACTAGACCGGGCCTAGGGCGAGGTGAGCAGTTCTTC CATRPGLGRGEQFF
16 TRBJ2-1 TRBV5-1 TRBD2 . TGCGCCAGCAGCTACATGACTAGCGGGACCTACAATGAGCAGTTCTTC CASSYMTSGTYNEQFF
15 TRBJ1-1 TRBV7-9 TRBD1 . TGTGCCAGCAGCTCGACAGGGGGCGGGAACACTGAAGCTTTCTTT CASSSTGGGNTEAFF
18 TRBJ2-2 TRBV25-1 TRBD2 . TGTGCCAGCAGTGAATCCCTTGGACTAGCTGCGAACACCGGGGAGCTGTTTTTT CASSESLGLAANTGELFF
14 TRBJ2-2 TRBV7-2 . . TGTGCCGGCAGCTTAGGGCAGAACACCGGGGAGCTGTTTTTT CAGSLGQNTGELFF
16 TRBJ2-1 TRBV25-1 TRBD2 few TGTGCCAGCAGTGAGATCGGTAGCGGGAGATACAATGAGCAGTTCTTC CASSEIGSGRYNEQFF
15 TRBJ1-6 TRBV4-3 . . TGCGCCAGCAGCCAAGATCCCGCAGCGAATTCACCCCTCCACTTT CASSQDPAANSPLHF
15 TRBJ1-2 TRBV24-1 . . TGTGCCACCAGTGATTCCGGACAGCGACACTATGGCTACACCTTC CATSDSGQRHYGYTF
13 TRBJ2-7 TRBV28 TRBD1 . TGTGCCAGCACCATTCCAGGGGGCTACGAGCAGTACTTC CASTIPGGYEQYF
17 TRBJ2-3 TRBV7-9 . . TGTGCCAGCAGCTTAGCGGCTGTAGCCGGACGCACAGATACGCAGTATTTT CASSLAAVAGRTDTQYF
16 TRBJ1-6 TRBV6-2/TRBV6-3 . . TGTGCCAGCAGTTACCGCCCGGACAGCAATAATTCACCCCCCCACTTT CASSYRPDSNNSPPHF
16 TRBJ2-3 TRBV6-5 TRBD1 many TGTGCCAGCAGTTACTCGGGAGTACAGGGGCCCGATACGCAGTATTTT CASSYSGVQGPDTQYF
14 TRBJ2-6 TRBV30 . . TGTGCCTGGAGAGCAGGGGTTGGGGCCAACGTCCTGACTTTC CAWRAGVGANVLTF
14 TRBJ1-4 TRBV10-2 . . TGCGCCAGCCTAGATCTGGGGAGGAATGAAAAACTGTTTTTT CASLDLGRNEKLFF
14 TRBJ2-6 TRBV9 . many TGTGCCAGCAGCGGAGACGGGGGGGCCAACGTCCTGACTTTC CASSGDGGANVLTF
14 TRBJ2-5 TRBV20-1 TRBD2 . TGCAGTGCTAGACTAGCGGGAGGCTGGGAGACCCAGTACTTC CSARLAGGWETQYF
14 TRBJ2-3 TRBV29-1 TRBD2 once TGCAGCGTTCGTAGCGGGCCACGCACAGATACGCAGTATTTT CSVRSGPRTDTQYF
14 TRBJ2-5 TRBV5-1 TRBD2 few TGCGCCAGCAGCCGCGGACTAGATGAAGAGACCCAGTACTTC CASSRGLDEETQYF
13 TRBJ2-3 TRBV27 . . TGTGCCAGCAGTTTGCCCAACACAGATACGCAGTATTTT CASSLPNTDTQYF
14 TRBJ2-7 TRBV9 . . TGTGCCAGCAGCGTAGGCCTGTTTTCCTACGAGCAGTACTTC CASSVGLFSYEQYF
13 TRBJ1-1 TRBV4-3 . . TGCGCCAGCAGCCACCCAGGGACGGCCGAAGCTTTCTTT CASSHPGTAEAFF
16 TRBJ1-2 TRBV7-3 . few TGTGCCAGCAGCCGTGGACCAGCGGAGGCCGACTATGGCTACACCTTC CASSRGPAEADYGYTF
14 TRBJ2-7 TRBV20-1 TRBD2 few TGCAGTGCTGGTAGCGGGGGACCGTCCTACGAGCAGTACTTC CSAGSGGPSYEQYF
13 TRBJ2-7 TRBV7-2 . few TGTGCCAGCAGCCTGCGACAGGTCTACGAGCAGTACTTC CASSLRQVYEQYF
16 TRBJ2-5 TRBV11-1 TRBD2 few TGTGCCAGCAGCTCCGGAAGCGGGAGAGGGGAAGAGACCCAGTACTTC CASSSGSGRGEETQYF
15 TRBJ2-5 TRBV7-2 TRBD1 few TGTGCCAGCAGCGATGGGGACAGGGGTATTGGGACCCAGTACTTC CASSDGDRGIGTQYF
15 TRBJ2-7 TRBV4-2 TRBD1 . TGTGCCAGCAGTCACCGGGACAGGGGTCGGAATGAGCAGTACTTC CASSHRDRGRNEQYF
14 TRBJ2-7 TRBV20-1 TRBD2 . TGCAGTGCTAGGGGTGCGGGAGGTGGGAACGAGCAGTACTTC CSARGAGGGNEQYF
13 TRBJ1-2 TRBV29-1 . few TGCAGCGTTGAATTTGTGGAAGACTATGGCTACACCTTC CSVEFVEDYGYTF
14 TRBJ2-1 TRBV6-2/TRBV6-3 . . TGTGCCAGCAGCCTCTGGGCAGGGCGGGATGAGCAGTTCTTC CASSLWAGRDEQFF
14 TRBJ2-7 TRBV27 TRBD1 . TGTGCCAGCAGTCCCGGGACAGGGGGCCACGAGCAGTACTTC CASSPGTGGHEQYF
13 TRBJ1-4 TRBV6-6 . . TGTGCCAGCACCCGATCGCCGAGAGAAAAACTGTTTTTT CASTRSPREKLFF
13 TRBJ2-7 TRBV7-2 . . TGTGCCAGCACCCTAGGGTTTAGCTGCGAGCAGTACTTC CASTLGFSCEQYF
16 TRBJ1-2 TRBV4-2 . few TGTGCCAGCAGCCCAGAAGGGACTGCAACTAACTATGGCTACACCTTC CASSPEGTATNYGYTF
18 TRBJ2-1 TRBV11-1 . . TGTGCCAGCAGCTTATGGGCAGCCCAACACCGCTCCTACAATGAGCAGTTCTTC CASSLWAAQHRSYNEQFF
14 TRBJ2-5 TRBV18 . . TGTGCCAGCTCACTTGGACTGGACTACAATGAGCAGTACTTC CASSLGLDYNEQYF
14 TRBJ2-1 TRBV21-1 . . TGTGCCAGCAGCAAGAGAGGCAGGGACAATGAGCAGTTCTTC CASSKRGRDNEQFF
14 TRBJ1-4 TRBV6-5 TRBD1 . TGTGCCTGCCGCGAGGGACAGGGAGGTGAAAAACTGTTTTTT CACREGQGGEKLFF
15 TRBJ2-2 TRBV7-6 TRBD1 few TGTGCCAGCAGCCCGCGACAGGGGGTCACCGGGGAGCTGTTTTTT CASSPRQGVTGELFF